The 24 T cell receptor beta chains given below trace back to one sample, sequenced in a study of T-cell reconstitution after alpha-beta-depleted transplantation in children listed by TCRdb under 2016. Library generation was performed with PCR. Sequencing relied on an Illumina HiSeq 2500. TCR libraries were prepared with molecular barcoding, using unique molecular identifiers to normalize TCRbeta repertoire quantification. Using fastp at Q25 and MiXCR, TCRdb reprocessed the public reads and kept productive beta chains. Merged by CDR3 protein, the rows form single entries marked with the most common genes and DNA. The sample contains around 600,000 distinct CDR3 sequences, roughly 23% of them found a single time. The ten top clones hold about 14% of the sample. What the treatment or condition label conveys for this sample: allogeneic hematopoietic cell transplantation with graft depleted of TCRalphabeta T cells and CD19 B cells.

Sequences were derived from PBMCs, mostly from graft donor cells, sampled 360 days after TCRalphabeta/CD19-depleted stem cell transplant. The source of these receptors is a boy in the first two years of life who had a stem cell transplant for acute myeloid leukemia, so the T cells may come from the graft donor.

This clonotype was counted many times. The V gene is TRBV25-1, the J gene TRBJ2-7; tentatively, D is TRBD2 (5 bases). Trimming removed 3 bases at V and 6 bases at J, with 15 bases between. CDR1 is MGHDK and CDR2 is SYGVNS in the germline V gene. The CDR3 is made up of 14 amino acids. The DNA for the CDR3 is TGTGCCAGCAGTGACATCAATCGCGGGTTCGAGCAGTACTTC. It is translated as CASSDINRGFEQYF.

This clonotype occurred a few times. The gene calls are TRBV20-1 and TRBJ2-7, with a weak D call TRBD1 (6 bases). The germline CDR1 and CDR2 sequences are DFQATT and SNEGSKA (reference sequence). Trimming cost V 3 bases and J 0 bases, with 9 bases left between them. The length of the CDR3 is 13 residues. Here the CDR3 reads CSASRGSSYEQYF. The CDR3 coding sequence is TGCAGTGCTAGTAGGGGGAGCTCCTACGAGCAGTACTTC.

The gene calls are TRBV14 and TRBJ1-1; D possibly corresponds to TRBD1 (6 bases). This CDR3 region has 16 residues. Trimming pared 4 bases from V and 0 bases from J, leaving 15 bases between. The germline gives CDR1 SGHDN, CDR2 FVKESK. CDR3 DNA: TGTGCCAGCAGCCCCCTTGGACAGAGCATGAACACTGAAGCTTTCTTT. Amino acid sequence: CASSPLGQSMNTEAFF.

There are many counts of this clonotype. CDR3 amino acids: CASSRDRERGEQFF. CDR3 nucleotide sequence: TGTGCCAGCTCACGGGACAGGGAGAGGGGTGAGCAGTTCTTC. The rearrangement uses TRBV18 and TRBJ2-1; 9 bases align to TRBD1. This CDR3 contains 14 residues. With 4 bases clipped from V and 9 bases from J, the junction kept 7 bases outside the gene matches. Germline V lookup: CDR1 KGHSH, CDR2 LQKENI. The full variable domain, with the rest looked up from reference TRBV18 and TRBJ2-1, is NAGVMQNPRHLVRRRGQEARLRCSPMKGHSHVYWYRQLPEEGLKFMVYLQKENIIDESGMPKERFSAEFPKEGPSILRIQQVVRGDSAAYFCASSRDRERGEQFFGPGTRLTVL.

The genes are TRBV6-1 and TRBJ1-5; 8 bases are a match to TRBD1. Germline lookup yields CDR1 MNHNS and CDR2 SASEGT. V shed 6 bases, J shed 4 bases, and the junction held 5 bases outside the gene matches. The CDR3 is 14 amino acids. The CDR3 coding sequence is TGTGCCAGCAGCCGGACAGGGATAAATCAGCCCCAGCATTTT. Translating gives CASSRTGINQPQHF.

This clonotype has just a few counts. The chain employs TRBV6-4 and TRBJ2-1; tentatively, D is TRBD2 (6 bases). The germline V gene has CDR1 MRHNA and CDR2 SNTAGT. This CDR3 region has 22 residues. Trimming stripped 5 bases from V and 0 bases from J, with 32 bases between. CDR3 bases: TGTGCCAGCAGTCCGGGGACTGTATCAGCTCCTGAAACTATCGGCTCCTACAATGAGCAGTTCTTC. Translating gives CASSPGTVSAPETIGSYNEQFF.

Turning to this clonotype: A much larger clone sits a single nucleotide away, making a read error possible. As the CDR3 is not closed by the conserved phenylalanine or tryptophan, this likely results from a read error. The chain employs TRBV29-1 and TRBJ2-7; D may be TRBD1 or TRBD2 (5 bases each). Trimming stripped 5 bases from V and 3 bases from J, with 11 bases between. CDR3 length: 12 residues. CDR1 and CDR2 (germline): SQVTM, ANQGSEA. CDR3 amino acids: CSVKRGHYEQYL. CDR3 coding DNA: TGCAGCGTTAAGAGGGGCCACTACGAGCAGTACTTG.

CDR3 nucleotides: TGCAGCGTCTTCGGGGGGTACAAAAACATTCAGTACTTC. This sequence encodes CSVFGGYKNIQYF. The rearrangement links TRBV29-1 to TRBJ2-4, with TRBD2 identical over 7 bases. After removal of 6 bases from V and 3 bases from J, the junction contained 5 bases not matched to a gene. This CDR3 has 13 residues. Germline CDR1 is SQVTM and CDR2 is ANQGSEA.

This clonotype appeared a single time. The DNA of the CDR3 is TGCAGTGCGGAACCCCAGGGGGCTCTCGCTGAAGCTTTCTTT. This translates into CSAEPQGALAEAFF. This sequence joins TRBV20-1 and TRBJ1-1, with 8 positions matching TRBD1. Germline V gene lookup returns CDR1 DFQATT and CDR2 SNEGSKA (reference sequence). Unmatched junction bases numbered 12, after V lost 6 bases and J lost 6 bases. This CDR3 contains 14 residues.

This clonotype was seen only a few times. The chain is built from TRBV29-1 and TRBJ1-1; TRBD1 aligns across 7 bases. V lost 6 bases and J lost 4; bases outside the gene matches: 5. Germline V gives CDR1 SQVTM, CDR2 ANQGSEA. CDR3 length: 12 residues. CDR3: CSVVRGSTEAFF. CDR3 in DNA: TGCAGCGTGGTCAGGGGGAGCACTGAAGCTTTCTTT.

There are a few counts of this clonotype. The rearrangement joins TRBV20-1 to TRBJ2-1; 11 bases align to TRBD2. Germline values: CDR1 DFQATT, CDR2 SNEGSKA (reference sequence). The CDR3 has 17 residues. V lost 6 bases to trimming and J lost 0 bases; unmatched junction nucleotides: 10. CDR3 bases: TGCAGTGCGAGCTCACTAGCGGGGGAAAGCTCCTACAATGAGCAGTTCTTC. Amino acids: CSASSLAGESSYNEQFF.

This clonotype came up a few times. The chain joins TRBV5-6 to TRBJ1-5; D remains ambiguous. Between the trimmed V and J ends, which lost 0 bases and 2 bases, there was a span of 9 bases. The CDR3 contains 15 residues. CDR1 is SGHDT and CDR2 is YYEEEE in the germline V gene. For the CDR3, the DNA is TGTGCCAGCAGCTTGGGACACCCTGGCAATCAGCCCCAGCATTTT. This translates into CASSLGHPGNQPQHF.

This clonotype appeared many times. The rearrangement joins TRBV29-1 to TRBJ2-5, with D possibly being TRBD2 (5 bases). CDR3 length equals 15 residues. Per germline, CDR1 SQVTM and CDR2 ANQGSEA. Between the trimmed V and J ends, which lost 0 bases and 4 bases, there was a span of 15 bases. The CDR3 reads CSVEDAGLSRETQYF. CDR3 coding DNA: TGCAGCGTTGAAGATGCGGGTTTGTCAAGAGAGACCCAGTACTTC.

The chain joins TRBV10-3 to TRBJ2-5; D tentatively reads TRBD1 or TRBD2 (5 bases each). The CDR3 spans 14 residues. V lost 10 bases, J lost 3 bases, and 18 bases lay in between. From germline, CDR1 is ENHRY and CDR2 SYGVKD. As DNA, the CDR3 is TGTGCCACCTTTTCCGGGGCAGGAGAAGAGACCCAGTACTTC. This encodes CATFSGAGEETQYF.

Ten or more counts support this clonotype. The chain is built from TRBV15 and TRBJ1-5; D unclear. The CDR3 sequence is 14 residues long. Germline V gives CDR1 LNHNV, CDR2 YYDKDF (reference sequence). Trimming stripped 1 base from V and 3 bases from J, with 7 bases between. The CDR3 DNA follows: TGTGCCACCAGCAGAGTAGGATCCAATCAGCCCCAGCATTTT. It codes for CATSRVGSNQPQHF.

This clonotype occurred many times. This chain connects TRBV20-1 to TRBJ2-7; the D gene is possibly TRBD2 (6 bases). V was clipped by 3 bases and J by 2 bases, with 14 bases between them. CDR1 and CDR2 from the germline V gene are DFQATT and SNEGSKA (reference sequence). The CDR3 length is 14 residues. CDR3 loop: CSASPGLFPYEQYF. The CDR3 nucleotides read TGCAGTGCTAGCCCCGGACTATTCCCCTACGAGCAGTACTTC.

The rearrangement joins TRBV12-3 or TRBV12-4 to TRBJ1-2; D possibly corresponds to TRBD1 (6 bases). Trimming stripped 2 bases from V and 8 bases from J, with 12 bases between. CDR3 length: 13 amino acids. The CDR3 is CASSLRGRGGYTF. The CDR3 DNA reads as TGTGCCAGCAGTTTACGGGGGCGGGGCGGCTACACCTTC.

The V and J genes are TRBV28 and TRBJ1-6, with D possibly matching TRBD1 (5 bases). Per germline, CDR1 MDHEN and CDR2 SYDVKM. The germline V and J ends were trimmed by 3 bases and 9 bases, with 15 bases remaining between them. This CDR3 is 15 amino acids long. CDR3 coding DNA: TGTGCCAGCAGTTTCATCGGGGGTCGGGGTTCACCCCTCCACTTT. Translation gives CASSFIGGRGSPLHF.

The sample holds a few counts of this clonotype. The V gene is TRBV18, the J gene TRBJ2-5, with TRBD1 as a possible D gene (5 bases). V lost 3 bases and J 5 bases, leaving 19 bases between the germline ends. The germline V gene encodes CDR1 KGHSH and CDR2 LQKENI. CDR3 length equals 16 residues. CDR3 DNA sequence: TGTGCCAGCTCACCCGTGGTGGTTCAGGGTTCGGAGACCCAGTACTTC. It encodes CASSPVVVQGSETQYF.

The gene calls are TRBV6-1 and TRBJ1-6; 7 nucleotides align to TRBD1. This CDR3 comprises 15 residues. J was trimmed by 6 bases and V by 6 bases; bases with no gene match: 8. Germline CDR1 reads MNHNS; CDR2 reads SASEGT. The CDR3 reads CASRDNRGFNSPLHF. The CDR3 DNA reads TGTGCCAGCAGAGATAACAGGGGATTTAATTCACCCCTCCACTTT.

There are a few counts of this clonotype. The genes are TRBV4-3 and TRBJ2-1; 7 bases agree with TRBD1. The V segment lost 2 bases and the J segment 3 bases; nucleotides outside the gene matches: 10. Germline assignment: CDR1 LGHNA and CDR2 YSLEER. CDR3 size: 17 residues. This CDR3 is CASSQWSVGQLYNEQFF. For the CDR3, the DNA is TGCGCCAGCAGCCAATGGTCGGTGGGACAGCTCTACAATGAGCAGTTCTTC.

This clonotype was detected a few times. The rearrangement joins TRBV4-3 to TRBJ2-1; the D is unclear. Trimming took off 1 base at V and 9 bases at J, with 16 bases between the two ends. Germline CDR1 reads LGHNA; CDR2 reads YSLEER. The CDR3 spans 15 residues. CDR3 sequence: CASSQVKVAPVEQFF. The CDR3 DNA follows: TGCGCCAGCAGCCAAGTAAAGGTTGCGCCGGTTGAGCAGTTCTTC.

This clonotype showed up many times. The rearrangement uses TRBV6-5 and TRBJ1-4, with unresolved D. Trimming cost V 0 bases and J 0 bases, with 5 bases left between them. CDR1 is MNHEY, CDR2 SVGAGI, per germline. This CDR3 region has 15 residues. The CDR3 DNA reads TGTGCCAGCAGTTACTCGGAGTCAACTAATGAAAAACTGTTTTTT. It codes for CASSYSESTNEKLFF.

The V and J genes are TRBV15 and TRBJ1-5, with D possibly TRBD1 on 6 matching bases. V lost 1 base and J lost 9, with 10 bases in between. In germline, CDR1 is LNHNV, CDR2 YYDKDF (reference sequence). The CDR3 runs to 13 residues. The CDR3 sequence: CATSRGKTGPQHF. The CDR3 DNA reads TGTGCCACCAGCAGAGGGAAGACAGGGCCCCAGCATTTT.